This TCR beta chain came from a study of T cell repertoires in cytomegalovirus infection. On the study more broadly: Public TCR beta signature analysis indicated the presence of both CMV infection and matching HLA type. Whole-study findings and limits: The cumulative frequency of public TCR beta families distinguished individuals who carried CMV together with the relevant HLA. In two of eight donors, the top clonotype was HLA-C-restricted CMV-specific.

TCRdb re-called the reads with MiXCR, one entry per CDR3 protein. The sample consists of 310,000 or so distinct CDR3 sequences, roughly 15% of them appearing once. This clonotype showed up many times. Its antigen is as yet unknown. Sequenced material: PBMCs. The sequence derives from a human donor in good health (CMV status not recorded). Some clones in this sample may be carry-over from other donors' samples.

CDR3 sequence: CASRGGGRNTDTQYF. The DNA of the CDR3 is TGTGCCAGCAGGGGCGGGGGGCGGAACACAGATACGCAGTATTTT. This sequence joins TRBV6-1 and TRBJ2-3, with 8 bases fitting TRBD2. V lost 6 bases to trimming and J lost 2 bases; unmatched junction nucleotides: 7. The CDR3 is 15 residues long. Germline-derived CDR1 and CDR2 are MNHNS and SASEGT.